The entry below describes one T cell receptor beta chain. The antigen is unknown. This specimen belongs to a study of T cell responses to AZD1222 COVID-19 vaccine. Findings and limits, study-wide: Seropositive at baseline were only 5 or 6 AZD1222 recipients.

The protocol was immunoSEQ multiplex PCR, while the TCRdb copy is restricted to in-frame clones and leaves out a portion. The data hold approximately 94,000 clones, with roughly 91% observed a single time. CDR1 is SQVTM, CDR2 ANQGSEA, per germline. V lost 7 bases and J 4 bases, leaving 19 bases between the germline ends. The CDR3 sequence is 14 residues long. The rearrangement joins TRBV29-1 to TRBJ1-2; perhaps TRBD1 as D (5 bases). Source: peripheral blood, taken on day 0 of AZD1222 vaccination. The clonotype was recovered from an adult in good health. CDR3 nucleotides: TGCAGCGATCCTGGGGGAAACCGGGGCTATGGCTACACCTTC. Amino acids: CSDPGGNRGYGYTF.